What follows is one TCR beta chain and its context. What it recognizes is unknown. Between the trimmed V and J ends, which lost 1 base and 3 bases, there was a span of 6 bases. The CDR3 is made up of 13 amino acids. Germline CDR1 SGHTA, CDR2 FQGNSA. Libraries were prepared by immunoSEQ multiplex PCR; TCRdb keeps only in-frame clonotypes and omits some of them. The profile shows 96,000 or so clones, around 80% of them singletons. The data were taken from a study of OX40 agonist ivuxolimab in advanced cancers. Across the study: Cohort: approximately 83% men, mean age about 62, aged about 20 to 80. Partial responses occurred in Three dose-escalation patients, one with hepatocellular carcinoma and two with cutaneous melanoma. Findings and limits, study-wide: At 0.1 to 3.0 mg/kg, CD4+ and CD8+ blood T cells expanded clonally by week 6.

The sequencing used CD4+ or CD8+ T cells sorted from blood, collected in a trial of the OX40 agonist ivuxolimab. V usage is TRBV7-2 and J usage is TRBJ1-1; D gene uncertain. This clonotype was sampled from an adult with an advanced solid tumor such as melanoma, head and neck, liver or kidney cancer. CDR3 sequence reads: CASSLEVDTEAFF. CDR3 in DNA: TGTGCCAGCAGCTTAGAAGTGGACACTGAAGCTTTCTTT.